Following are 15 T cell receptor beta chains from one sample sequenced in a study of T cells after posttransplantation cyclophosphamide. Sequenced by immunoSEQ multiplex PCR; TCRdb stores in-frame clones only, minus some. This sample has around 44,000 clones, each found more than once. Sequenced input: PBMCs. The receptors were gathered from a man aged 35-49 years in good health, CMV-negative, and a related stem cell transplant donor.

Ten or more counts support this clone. The CDR3 nucleotides are TGTGCCAGCAGCTTACCTCGGGAGGCAGAATATGGCTACACCTTC. It yields the protein CASSLPREAEYGYTF. The rearrangement joins TRBV7-9 to TRBJ1-2; D call uncertain. Trimming pared 2 bases from V and 5 bases from J, leaving 15 bases between. The germline gives CDR1 SEHNR, CDR2 FQNEAQ (reference sequence). There are 15 residues in the CDR3.

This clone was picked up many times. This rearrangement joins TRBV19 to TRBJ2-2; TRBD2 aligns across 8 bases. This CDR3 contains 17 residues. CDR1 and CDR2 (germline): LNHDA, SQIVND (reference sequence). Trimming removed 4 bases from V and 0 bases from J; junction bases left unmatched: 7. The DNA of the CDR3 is TGTGCCAGTAGTAGAAGGGCGACTAGCGCGAACACCGGGGAGCTGTTTTTT. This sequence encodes CASSRRATSANTGELFF. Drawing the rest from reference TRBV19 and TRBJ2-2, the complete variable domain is DGGITQSPKYLFRKEGQNVTLSCEQNLNHDAMYWYRQDPGQGLRLIYYSQIVNDFQKGDIAEGYSVSREKKESFPLTVTSAQKNPTAFYLCASSRRATSANTGELFFGEGSRLTVL.

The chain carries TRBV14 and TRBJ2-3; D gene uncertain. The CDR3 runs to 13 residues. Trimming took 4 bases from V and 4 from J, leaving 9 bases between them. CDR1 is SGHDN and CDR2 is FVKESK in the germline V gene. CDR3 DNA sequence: TGTGCCAGCAGCCGAGACTTATCAGATACGCAGTATTTT. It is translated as CASSRDLSDTQYF.

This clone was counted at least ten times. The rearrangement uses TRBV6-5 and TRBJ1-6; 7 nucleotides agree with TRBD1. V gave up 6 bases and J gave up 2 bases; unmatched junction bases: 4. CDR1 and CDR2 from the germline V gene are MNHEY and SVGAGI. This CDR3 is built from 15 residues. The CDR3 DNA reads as TGTGCCAGCAGCGAGGGGGCTACCTATAATTCACCCCTCCACTTT. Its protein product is CASSEGATYNSPLHF.

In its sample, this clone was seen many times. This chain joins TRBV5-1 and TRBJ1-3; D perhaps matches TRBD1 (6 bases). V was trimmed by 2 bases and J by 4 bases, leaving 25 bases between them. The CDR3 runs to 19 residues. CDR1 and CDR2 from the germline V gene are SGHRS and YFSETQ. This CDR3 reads CASSFSGLRLGQGGNTIYF. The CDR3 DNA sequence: TGCGCCAGCAGCTTTTCCGGACTCCGGCTGGGACAAGGAGGAAACACCATATATTTT.

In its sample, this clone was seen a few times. CDR3 residues: CASSYLGGSDNEQFF. CDR3 DNA sequence: TGTGCCAGCAGTTACTTAGGGGGTTCGGACAATGAGCAGTTCTTC. This chain joins TRBV6-5 and TRBJ2-1; D perhaps matches TRBD1 (6 bases). The germline V and J ends were trimmed by 1 base and 5 bases, with 12 bases remaining between them. CDR1 and CDR2 from the germline V gene are MNHEY and SVGAGI. CDR3 length: 15 amino acids.

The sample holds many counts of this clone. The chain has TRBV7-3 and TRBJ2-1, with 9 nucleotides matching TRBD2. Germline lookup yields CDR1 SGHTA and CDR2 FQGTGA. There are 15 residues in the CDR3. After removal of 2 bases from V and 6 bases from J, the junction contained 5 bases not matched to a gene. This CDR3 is CASSLFGGGANEQFF. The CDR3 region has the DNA TGTGCCAGCAGCTTATTTGGCGGGGGGGCCAATGAGCAGTTCTTC.

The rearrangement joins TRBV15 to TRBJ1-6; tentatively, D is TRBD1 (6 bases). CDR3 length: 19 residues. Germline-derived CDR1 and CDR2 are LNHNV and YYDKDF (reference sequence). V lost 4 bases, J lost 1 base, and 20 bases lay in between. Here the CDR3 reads CATSTSTQGYTSYNSPLHF. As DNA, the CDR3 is TGTGCCACCAGCACTTCTACGCAGGGGTACACTTCCTATAATTCACCCCTCCACTTT.

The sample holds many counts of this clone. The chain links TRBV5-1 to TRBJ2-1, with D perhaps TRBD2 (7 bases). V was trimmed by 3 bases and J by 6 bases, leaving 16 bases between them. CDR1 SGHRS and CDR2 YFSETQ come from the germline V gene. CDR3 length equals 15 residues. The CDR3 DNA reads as TGCGCCAGCAGCTCTGGGGGGGGCTTCCCCAATGAGCAGTTCTTC. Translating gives CASSSGGGFPNEQFF.

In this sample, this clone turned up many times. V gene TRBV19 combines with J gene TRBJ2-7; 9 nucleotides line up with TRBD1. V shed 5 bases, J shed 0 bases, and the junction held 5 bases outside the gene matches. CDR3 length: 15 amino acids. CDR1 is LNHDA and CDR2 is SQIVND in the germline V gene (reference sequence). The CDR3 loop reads CASSPGQGSSYEQYF. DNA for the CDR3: TGTGCCAGTAGTCCGGGACAGGGTAGCTCCTACGAGCAGTACTTC.

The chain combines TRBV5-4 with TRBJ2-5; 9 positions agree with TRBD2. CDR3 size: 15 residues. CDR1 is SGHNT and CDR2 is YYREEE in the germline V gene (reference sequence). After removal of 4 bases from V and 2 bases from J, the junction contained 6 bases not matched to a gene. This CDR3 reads CASSPSGEKQETQYF. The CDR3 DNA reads TGTGCCAGCAGCCCTAGCGGGGAGAAACAAGAGACCCAGTACTTC.

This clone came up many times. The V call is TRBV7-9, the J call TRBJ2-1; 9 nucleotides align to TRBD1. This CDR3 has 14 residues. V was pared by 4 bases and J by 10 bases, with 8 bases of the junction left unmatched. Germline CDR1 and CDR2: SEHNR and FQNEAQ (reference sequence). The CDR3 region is CASSYITGGGEQFF. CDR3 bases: TGTGCCAGCAGCTATATAACAGGGGGCGGGGAGCAGTTCTTC.

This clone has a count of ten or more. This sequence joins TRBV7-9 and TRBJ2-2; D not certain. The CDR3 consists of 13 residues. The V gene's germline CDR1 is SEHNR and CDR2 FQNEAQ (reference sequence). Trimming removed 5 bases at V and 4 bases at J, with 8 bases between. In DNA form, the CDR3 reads TGTGCCAGCAGCCACGAGGTCACCGGGGAGCTGTTTTTT. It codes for CASSHEVTGELFF.

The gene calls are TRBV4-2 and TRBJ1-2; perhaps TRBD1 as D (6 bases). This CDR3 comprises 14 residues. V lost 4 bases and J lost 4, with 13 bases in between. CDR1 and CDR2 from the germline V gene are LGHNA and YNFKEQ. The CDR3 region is CASSRNDRSYGYTF. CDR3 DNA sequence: TGTGCCAGCAGCCGCAATGACAGGTCCTATGGCTACACCTTC.

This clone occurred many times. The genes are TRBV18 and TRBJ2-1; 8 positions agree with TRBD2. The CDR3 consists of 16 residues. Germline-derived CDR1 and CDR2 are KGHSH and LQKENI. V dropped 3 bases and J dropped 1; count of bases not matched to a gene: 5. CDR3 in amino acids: CASSPQGLGSYNEQFF. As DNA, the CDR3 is TGTGCCAGCTCACCCCAGGGACTAGGATCCTACAATGAGCAGTTCTTC.